Listed below are T cell receptor beta chains from one sample, sequenced in a study of T cells in Graves' hyperthyroidism and ophthalmopathy. TCRdb reanalysed the multiplex PCR reads using MiXCR and keeps one entry per CDR3 protein. The sample lists about 700,000 distinct CDR3 sequences; less than 15% were seen once. Sequencing input: blood. These receptor sequences come from a woman aged 18-30 years with Graves' hyperthyroidism. The conserved cysteine and the conserved F or W are not part of the CDR3 here.

v_call cdr3_aa
TRBV10-3 AISEFLAGVVYNEQF
TRBV14 ASSQGLYGGRRYEQY
TRBV13 ASSWSSEQF
TRBV12-3/TRBV12-4 ASSPDRGNQSQH
TRBV12-3/TRBV12-4 ASSLYARGLAGRMLRADTQY
TRBV7-3 ASSSLAGDGSETQY
TRBV10-1 ASREGLNTGELF
TRBV7-8 ASSRDRGLTNEKLF
TRBV11-3 ASSVTDGEQY
TRBV9 ASSVGNDVLT
TRBV6-1 ASSGLKGDSYEQY
TRBV20-1 SAIRDRGRGAEAF
TRBV4-1 ASSQPWTGGEQY
TRBV4-3 ASSQEAAGVYLNEQF
TRBV3-1 ASSQVLAGKGPYNEQF
TRBV12-3/TRBV12-4 ASRNTFTYEQY
TRBV10-3 AISGDGSTGTSGRQETQY
TRBV7-3 ASSQQLGKQQF
TRBV6-1 ASSNRPEAVNQPQH
TRBV4-1 ASSQPGTYGGYT
TRBV7-2 ASSPRWREGRNNEQF
TRBV7-9 ATHSLTNEKLF
TRBV5-8 ASSSKQGTYEQY
TRBV20-1 SASPRGGRPSYSYEQY
TRBV11-3 ASSLSSGPPISGELF
TRBV7-9 ASSLVPSGTDTQY
TRBV30 AWSQRRGNTIY
TRBV27 ASSSLLGLAEDEQY
TRBV7-9 ASSSGIAGGPFFYNEQF
TRBV20-1 SARDYQDRRGSTEAF
TRBV5-1 ASSLVGPGSYGYT
TRBV12-3/TRBV12-4 ASTVNGAVGIGEQF
TRBV5-1 ASSLTGTNVYGYT
TRBV6-1 ASLSLATGPHSSYNEQF
TRBV20-1 SARDPSGRATSTDTQY
TRBV20-1 SPRVYSGSPEQF